The rows below give T cell receptor beta chains drawn from one sample of a study of graft-versus-host responses after intestinal transplantation. Their recognized antigens are unknown. Method: immunoSEQ multiplex PCR; TCRdb's copy keeps in-frame clones and lacks some. The sample includes some 110,000 clones, about nine tenths seen only once; the top ten take more than 0.15%. The sample consisted of unstimulated CD4+ T cells sorted from spleen or lymph node cells, taken before intestinal transplant. The source of these receptors is a human donor who received an intestinal transplant. Each CDR3 is given with its conserved first and last residue. D genes are given only for firm matches. Clone size appears in some rows only: once, few, many, or a class for an expanded clone.

v_gene	j_gene	abundance	d_gene	CDR3aa	CDR3nt
TRBV7-9	TRBJ1-1	once	NA	CASSLGLGGGLMPEAFF	TGTGCCAGCAGCTTAGGGCTTGGGGGGGGCCTTATGCCTGAAGCTTTCTTT
TRBV28	TRBJ2-7	NA	NA	CASSPSAPRGYYEQYF	TGTGCCAGCAGTCCAAGCGCCCCGAGAGGATACTACGAGCAGTACTTC
TRBV19	TRBJ2-3	NA	NA	CASSIVYRVADTQYF	TGTGCCAGTAGTATAGTATACAGGGTTGCAGATACGCAGTATTTT
TRBV5-1	TRBJ1-6	NA	NA	CASSFAGSPLHF	TGCGCCAGCAGCTTTGCGGGTTCACCCCTCCACTTT
TRBV10-1	TRBJ2-1	NA	TRBD1	CASSGTDNEQFF	TGCGCCAGCAGCGGGACAGACAATGAGCAGTTCTTC
TRBV5-6	TRBJ2-7	NA	TRBD1	CASSGTVLLSYEQYF	TGTGCCAGCAGCGGGACAGTCCTTCTCTCCTACGAGCAGTACTTC
TRBV7-9	TRBJ1-2	NA	NA	CASSGPGGYGYTF	TGTGCCAGCAGCGGTCCGGGGGGGTATGGCTACACCTTC
TRBV18	TRBJ2-7	NA	NA	CASSPIRVQAYEQYF	TGTGCCAGCTCACCAATCAGGGTACAAGCCTACGAGCAGTACTTC
TRBV5-1	TRBJ2-1	NA	NA	CASSLEGAYNEQFF	TGCGCCAGCAGCTTGGAAGGGGCCTACAATGAGCAGTTCTTC
TRBV5-1	TRBJ2-7	NA	TRBD2	CASTSGYEQYF	TGCGCCAGCACTAGCGGCTACGAGCAGTACTTC
TRBV18	TRBJ2-5	NA	NA	CASSPRYQETQYF	TGTGCCAGCTCACCCAGGTACCAAGAGACCCAGTACTTC
TRBV19	TRBJ2-2	NA	NA	CASSMRLPTNTGELFF	TGTGCCAGTAGTATGCGTCTACCGACGAACACCGGGGAGCTGTTTTTT
TRBV2	TRBJ2-1	NA	NA	CASSERRGSYNEQFF	TGTGCCAGCAGTGAAAGGCGGGGCTCCTACAATGAGCAGTTCTTC
TRBV19	TRBJ2-2	NA	NA	CASRKGGYANTGELFF	TGTGCCAGTAGGAAAGGGGGATACGCGAACACCGGGGAGCTGTTTTTT
TRBV28	TRBJ1-3	NA	NA	CASSLPGNSGNTIYF	TGTGCCAGCAGTTTACCAGGCAACTCTGGAAACACCATATATTTT
TRBV4-1	TRBJ1-4	NA	TRBD1	CASSQAQGVGEKLFF	TGCGCCAGCAGCCAGGCACAGGGGGTCGGTGAAAAACTGTTTTTT
TRBV7-8	TRBJ2-7	once	NA	CASSTRDFSYEQYF	TGTGCCAGCAGCACACGGGACTTCTCCTACGAGCAGTACTTC
TRBV19	TRBJ2-7	NA	NA	CASSILGGLQYF	TGTGCCAGTAGTATTTTAGGCGGCTTGCAGTACTTC
TRBV30	TRBJ2-1	NA	NA	CAWSVSPEQFF	TGTGCCTGGAGTGTATCTCCTGAGCAGTTCTTC
TRBV6-6	TRBJ2-5	NA	TRBD1	CASSWGQGPQETQYF	TGTGCCAGCAGTTGGGGACAGGGACCCCAAGAGACCCAGTACTTC
TRBV2	TRBJ1-3	NA	NA	CASSDVSSGNTIYF	TGTGCCAGCAGTGATGTGAGCTCTGGAAACACCATATATTTT
TRBV28	TRBJ2-2	NA	NA	CASSQPTRGTGELFF	TGTGCCAGCAGTCAACCCACGAGAGGTACCGGGGAGCTGTTTTTT
TRBV7-6	TRBJ2-1	NA	NA	CASSLSPTRNEQFF	TGTGCCAGCAGCTTAAGCCCGACAAGGAATGAGCAGTTCTTC
TRBV7-9	TRBJ1-1	NA	NA	CASTGGRNTEAFF	TGTGCCAGCACCGGCGGCCGCAACACTGAAGCTTTCTTT
TRBV5-1	TRBJ2-5	NA	TRBD2	CASRSELAEETQYF	TGCGCCAGCAGGAGCGAACTAGCGGAAGAGACCCAGTACTTC
TRBV4-2	TRBJ2-3	NA	TRBD1	CASSQETGASFTQYF	TGTGCCAGCAGCCAAGAGACAGGGGCCTCTTTTACGCAGTATTTT
TRBV14	TRBJ1-6	NA	TRBD1	CASSGPQGASSPLHF	TGTGCCAGCAGCGGACCACAGGGGGCGAGTTCACCCCTCCACTTT
TRBV7-8	TRBJ2-2	NA	TRBD1	CASSFNIGGFTGELFF	TGTGCCAGCAGCTTTAACATAGGGGGCTTCACCGGGGAGCTGTTTTTT
TRBV19	TRBJ2-1	NA	TRBD1	CASGAGTGRYEQFF	TGTGCCAGTGGAGCCGGGACAGGGAGGTATGAGCAGTTCTTC
TRBV28	TRBJ2-7	NA	TRBD2	CASRELAGVSGYEQYF	TGTGCCAGCAGGGAGCTAGCGGGAGTTTCTGGATACGAGCAGTACTTC
TRBV5-4	TRBJ1-1	once	NA	CASSLNREGVNTEAFF	TGTGCCAGCAGCTTGAACAGGGAGGGGGTGAACACTGAAGCTTTCTTT
TRBV28	TRBJ2-1	few	TRBD2	CASRSYRRLAGGDEQFF	TGTGCCAGCAGAAGCTACCGAAGACTAGCGGGAGGGGATGAGCAGTTCTTC
TRBV15	TRBJ2-7	NA	NA	CATSSRGSSSYEQYF	TGTGCCACCAGCAGCAGAGGCTCTAGCTCCTACGAGCAGTACTTC
TRBV5-1	TRBJ2-3	NA	NA	CASTPGTPYTDTQYF	TGCGCCAGCACCCCCGGGACTCCATACACAGATACGCAGTATTTT
TRBV19	TRBJ1-6	NA	TRBD1	CASSTEGTGDSPLHF	TGTGCCAGTAGTACAGAAGGGACAGGGGATTCACCCCTCCACTTT
TRBV6-1	TRBJ2-3	once	NA	CASSDPPFTDTQYF	TGTGCCAGCAGTGACCCCCCTTTCACAGATACGCAGTATTTT
TRBV4-1	TRBJ2-7	NA	NA	CASSQERQAPYEQYF	TGCGCCAGCAGCCAAGAACGGCAGGCCCCCTACGAGCAGTACTTC
TRBV5-1	TRBJ2-4	NA	NA	CASSSTGIQNIQYF	TGCGCCAGCAGCTCCACAGGGATTCAAAACATTCAGTACTTC
TRBV6-4	TRBJ2-3	NA	NA	CASSDSTTTDTQYF	TGTGCCAGCAGTGACTCGACAACCACAGATACGCAGTATTTT
TRBV4-3	TRBJ1-2	NA	NA	CASSQEWGGSYGYTF	TGCGCCAGCAGCCAAGAGTGGGGGGGCTCCTATGGCTACACCTTC
TRBV9	TRBJ2-5	NA	TRBD2	CASSPLAGGSETQYF	TGTGCCAGCAGCCCTTTAGCGGGGGGGTCGGAGACCCAGTACTTC
TRBV10-3	TRBJ1-2	NA	TRBD1	CAIMGDRDLGYTF	TGTGCCATCATGGGGGACAGGGACTTAGGCTACACCTTC
TRBV29-1	TRBJ1-2	NA	NA	CSAEGWRVSGYTF	TGCAGCGCTGAGGGGTGGCGGGTGTCTGGCTACACCTTC
TRBV2	TRBJ2-7	few	NA	CASSVTYEQYF	TGTGCCAGCAGTGTCACCTACGAGCAGTACTTC
TRBV6-5	TRBJ1-2	NA	NA	CASSELSISGYTF	TGTGCCAGCAGTGAACTTAGTATATCCGGCTACACCTTC
TRBV30	TRBJ2-7	NA	TRBD2	CAGGGTSYEQYF	TGTGCCGGGGGGGGAACATCCTACGAGCAGTACTTC
TRBV11-2	TRBJ1-3	NA	NA	CASSLPGSSGNTIYF	TGTGCCAGCAGCTTACCAGGGTCCTCTGGAAACACCATATATTTT
TRBV2	TRBJ2-7	NA	NA	CASSLRDYKTSEQYF	TGTGCCAGCAGCCTCCGGGATTACAAAACTTCAGAGCAGTACTTC
TRBV19	TRBJ2-7	NA	TRBD1	CASRTGGTYEQYF	TGTGCCAGCCGGACAGGGGGGACCTACGAGCAGTACTTC
TRBV29-1	TRBJ2-5	NA	TRBD1	CSVSTGGLETQYF	TGCAGCGTCTCTACAGGGGGCCTAGAGACCCAGTACTTC
TRBV15	TRBJ2-1	NA	TRBD2	CATSSREGYNEQFF	TGTGCCACCAGCAGTAGGGAGGGGTACAATGAGCAGTTCTTC
TRBV19	TRBJ2-5	NA	TRBD1	CASSPVGTGDKTQYF	TGTGCCAGTAGTCCTGTTGGGACAGGGGACAAGACCCAGTACTTC
TRBV18	TRBJ1-2	once	TRBD1	CASSPPVGDRANYGYTF	TGTGCCAGCTCACCACCGGTGGGGGACAGGGCTAACTATGGCTACACCTTC
TRBV11-2	TRBJ2-1	NA	NA	CASSSDTDREQFF	TGTGCCAGCAGCTCAGACACAGACAGGGAGCAGTTCTTC
TRBV27	TRBJ2-7	NA	NA	CASRGRSVEQYF	TGTGCCAGCAGGGGGCGGTCTGTCGAGCAGTACTTC
TRBV6-5	TRBJ2-3	NA	TRBD2	CASRVTGGGTDTQYF	TGTGCCAGCAGAGTTACGGGGGGTGGGACAGATACGCAGTATTTT
TRBV6-1	TRBJ1-2	NA	TRBD1	CASSWGTGSYTF	TGTGCCAGCAGTTGGGGGACAGGGAGCTACACCTTC
TRBV4-1	TRBJ2-1	NA	NA	CASSRRHGSYNEQFF	TGCGCCAGCAGCCGCCGACATGGGTCATACAATGAGCAGTTCTTC